One and the same sample provided the 9 T cell receptor beta chains below, sequenced in a study of shared clonotypes between healthy human individuals. Data came from immunoSEQ multiplex PCR; TCRdb stores just in-frame clones and leaves some out. The sample shows some 2,100,000 clones, approximately 96% of them seen only once. Sequenced material: naive CD4+ T cells sorted from blood. Subset specified: CD45RA+ positively selected. All receptors derive from a man younger than 35 in good health.

Worth noting for this clone: Distinct nucleotide sequences in the sample also encode this CDR3. The chain employs TRBV9 and TRBJ2-2, with 9 positions matching TRBD1. The J segment lost 3 bases and the V segment lost 2 bases, leaving 2 bases of the junction unmatched. CDR3 length: 15 amino acids. Per the germline V gene, CDR1 is SGDLS and CDR2 is YYNGEE. The CDR3 bases are TGTGCCAGCAGCGTGGGACAGGGAGACACCGGGGAGCTGTTTTTT. It specifies CASSVGQGDTGELFF.

With regard to this clone: Distinct nucleotide sequences in the sample also encode this CDR3. J is TRBJ2-5 and V is TRBV30, with 10 bases that match TRBD1. J lost 5 bases, V lost 5 bases, and 2 bases had no gene match. In germline, CDR1 is GTSNPN, CDR2 SVGIG (reference sequence). The CDR3 is 12 amino acids. The CDR3 reads CAWDRGQETQYF. DNA for the CDR3: TGTGCCTGGGACAGGGGGCAGGAGACCCAGTACTTC. Supplemented by reference TRBV30 and TRBJ2-5, the full variable domain reads SQTIHQWPATLVQPVGSPLSLECTVEGTSNPNLYWYRQAAGRGLQLLFYSVGIGQISSEVPQNLSASRPQDRQFILSSKKLLLSDSGFYLCAWDRGQETQYFGPGTRLLVL.

This chain links TRBV2 with TRBJ1-4; TRBD1 aligns across 8 bases. Trimming at V came to 7 bases and at J to 6 bases, leaving 7 bases not matched to a gene. Germline CDR1 is SNHLY and CDR2 is FYNNEI. This CDR3 spans 14 amino acids. DNA for the CDR3: TGTGCCAGCACCTTACAGGGGGGGGATGAAAAACTGTTTTTT. Its translation: CASTLQGGDEKLFF.

V and J are TRBV6-6 and TRBJ2-2; the D is unclear. CDR3 length: 14 amino acids. CDR1 and CDR2 from the germline V gene are MNHNY and SVGAGI (reference sequence). Trimming removed 4 bases at V and 6 bases at J, with 12 bases between. CDR3 DNA: TGTGCCAGCAGTTCCGTCCAATCGGCCGGGGAGCTGTTTTTT. It codes for CASSSVQSAGELFF.

This chain links TRBV10-3 with TRBJ2-7; the D gene is possibly TRBD1 (6 bases). Germline V CDR1 and CDR2: ENHRY, SYGVKD. This CDR3 has 14 amino acids. Trimming cost V 2 bases and J 6 bases, with 14 bases left between them. CDR3 region: CAISEPGVPFEQYF. The CDR3 coding sequence is TGTGCCATCAGTGAGCCAGGGGTCCCCTTCGAGCAGTACTTC.

This clone was seen only once. The chain employs TRBV7-9 and TRBJ1-5; D might be TRBD1 (5 bases). The germline CDR1 and CDR2 sequences are SEHNR and FQNEAQ (reference sequence). The CDR3 length is 14 residues. The V end lost 3 bases, the J end lost 3 bases, and 9 bases lay between the germline ends. CDR3 nucleotides: TGTGCCAGCAGCTTGGGGGGTTTCAATCAGCCCCAGCATTTT. This gives the protein CASSLGGFNQPQHF.

The chain employs TRBV4-3 and TRBJ2-7; TRBD1 matches at 9 bases. The CDR3 consists of 15 residues. The trim removed 4 bases at V and 5 bases at J, leaving 9 bases unmatched. From germline, CDR1 is LGHNA and CDR2 YSLEER. The CDR3 is CASSPSGTGNNEQYF. The CDR3 DNA follows: TGCGCCAGCAGCCCTTCCGGGACAGGGAACAACGAGCAGTACTTC.

The chain combines TRBV7-3 with TRBJ1-2; D might be TRBD1 (6 bases). The germline V gene has CDR1 SGHTA and CDR2 FQGTGA. CDR3 size: 15 residues. Trimming cost V 5 bases and J 6 bases, with 19 bases left between them. This chain's CDR3 is CASSGNRAVLDGYTF. The DNA of the CDR3 is TGTGCCAGCAGCGGGAACAGGGCGGTCTTGGATGGCTACACCTTC.

The gene calls are TRBV9 and TRBJ2-7; 11 bases line up with TRBD2. This CDR3 is 15 amino acids long. Unmatched junction bases numbered 5, after V lost 3 bases and J lost 3 bases. The germline CDR1 and CDR2 sequences are SGDLS and YYNGEE. In nucleotides, the CDR3 is TGTGCCAGCAGCGCCTTCGGGACTAGCGGCTACGAGCAGTACTTC. This translates into CASSAFGTSGYEQYF.